The 28 T cell receptor beta chains below come from one sample, sequenced in a study of blood T cell repertoires in COVID-19. Sequencing was performed with immunoSEQ multiplex PCR; in TCRdb, only in-frame clones are kept and a portion is missing. The data show approximately 290,000 clones, roughly 90% seen once. The sequenced sample was peripheral blood. The receptors stem from a man between 18 and 29 years old with active or convalescent COVID-19.

This clone has only one observation. The chain couples TRBV3-1 (or the pseudogene TRBV3-2) to TRBJ2-7; D remains ambiguous. V lost 4 bases to trimming and J lost 10 bases, with 17 bases between them. Per the germline V gene, CDR1 is LGHDT and CDR2 is YNNKEL (reference sequence). The CDR3 consists of 13 residues. The DNA for the CDR3 is TGTGCCAGCAGCCCCCGTTTGAATGGGCCACAGTACTTC. It encodes CASSPRLNGPQYF.

V is TRBV7-9 and J is TRBJ2-2; D might be TRBD1 (6 bases). Germline loops: CDR1 SEHNR, CDR2 FQNEAQ (reference sequence). V was cut by 11 bases and J by 4 bases, with 32 bases left in between. CDR3 length equals 19 residues. The CDR3 sequence is CAGLYRAPEAGQVTGELFF. DNA of the CDR3: TGTGCCGGACTCTACAGGGCTCCTGAAGCAGGTCAGGTCACCGGGGAGCTGTTTTTT.

Concerning this clone itself: The same CDR3 also results from other DNA sequences found in this sample. The chain couples TRBV4-1 to TRBJ2-7; D is ambiguous. The V end lost 3 bases, the J end lost 0 bases, and 6 bases lay between the germline ends. The germline gives CDR1 MGHRA, CDR2 YSYEKL. The CDR3 has 13 amino acids. This chain's CDR3 is CASSQGLSYEQYF. As DNA, the CDR3 is TGCGCCAGCAGCCAGGGCCTCTCCTACGAGCAGTACTTC.

The chain links TRBV19 to TRBJ1-1; 7 bases map to TRBD1. This CDR3 region has 12 residues. V lost 8 bases and J lost 4; bases outside the gene matches: 4. CDR1 and CDR2 from the germline V gene are LNHDA and SQIVND (reference sequence). The CDR3 sequence: CASSGTVTEAFF. Here the CDR3 DNA reads TGTGCCAGTTCCGGGACAGTCACTGAAGCTTTCTTT.

This clone was seen a few times. The J gene is TRBJ2-7, the V gene TRBV6-1; 11 nucleotides agree with TRBD1. V dropped 2 bases and J dropped 0; count of bases not matched to a gene: 3. The CDR3 loop spans 16 amino acids. CDR1 and CDR2 from the germline V gene are MNHNS and SASEGT. Here the CDR3 DNA reads TGTGCCAGCAGTGAAAGGACAGGGGGCTTCTCCTACGAGCAGTACTTC. Its translation is CASSERTGGFSYEQYF.

The chain joins TRBV7-9 to TRBJ1-2; 7 bases align to TRBD1. The V gene's germline CDR1 is SEHNR and CDR2 FQNEAQ (reference sequence). V lost 2 bases to trimming and J lost 6 bases; unmatched junction nucleotides: 6. The CDR3 totals 14 residues. CDR3 in DNA: TGTGCCAGCAGCTTAAACAGGGGAGAAGATGGCTACACCTTC. Its translation: CASSLNRGEDGYTF.

The chain combines TRBV7-9 with TRBJ1-1; the match to TRBD1 covers 10 bases. This CDR3 has 17 residues. CDR1 and CDR2 from the germline V gene are SEHNR and FQNEAQ (reference sequence). Trimming at V came to 5 bases and at J to 0 bases, leaving 9 bases not matched to a gene. In DNA form, the CDR3 reads TGTGCCAGCAGCAAAGGACAGGGGGGGAAGGTGAACACTGAAGCTTTCTTT. Its translation: CASSKGQGGKVNTEAFF. The variable domain in full, with the rest retrieved from reference TRBV7-9 and TRBJ1-1, is DTGVSQNPRHKITKRGQNVTFRCDPISEHNRLYWYRQTLGQGPEFLTYFQNEAQLEKSRLLSDRFSAERPKGSFSTLEIQRTEQGDSAMYLCASSKGQGGKVNTEAFFGQGTRLTVV.

The CDR3 loop is CASTGTGRFKAEAFF. In DNA, the CDR3 is TGTGCCAGCACCGGGACAGGGAGGTTTAAAGCTGAAGCTTTCTTT. The chain employs TRBV7-2 and TRBJ1-1, with 9 nucleotides matching TRBD1. Germline V gene data show CDR1 as SGHTA and CDR2 as FQGNSA. The CDR3 consists of 15 residues. Germline trimming cut 7 bases from V and 6 bases from J; bases unmatched to any gene: 12.

This clone occurred once. The chain joins TRBV4-1 to TRBJ1-1; D call uncertain. V dropped 1 base and J dropped 7 bases, with 10 bases sitting between them. Germline CDR1 is MGHRA and CDR2 is YSYEKL. The CDR3 has 13 amino acids. The CDR3 loop is CASSQVVGGEAFF. The CDR3 DNA sequence: TGCGCCAGCAGCCAAGTAGTAGGCGGTGAAGCTTTCTTT.

This chain joins TRBV24-1 and TRBJ2-4; D unresolved. V was shortened by 5 bases and J by 0 bases, with 7 bases between the two germline ends. The germline gives CDR1 KGHDR, CDR2 SFDVKD. The CDR3 is 14 amino acids. In DNA form, the CDR3 reads TGTGCCACCAGTGTTTTTCGAGCCAAAAACATTCAGTACTTC. Amino acids: CATSVFRAKNIQYF.

The chain recombines TRBV27 with TRBJ1-6, with D tentatively TRBD1 (6 bases). Per germline, CDR1 MNHEY and CDR2 SMNVEV (reference sequence). The CDR3 sequence is 14 residues long. Deletions cut 6 bases from V and 7 bases from J, with 13 bases between. CDR3 bases: TGTGCCAGCAGACAGGACAGCCCAAATTCACCCCTCCACTTT. This encodes CASRQDSPNSPLHF.

J is TRBJ1-5 and V is TRBV6-1; 11 positions agree with TRBD1. With 2 bases clipped from V and 7 bases from J, the junction kept 16 bases outside the gene matches. Per the germline V gene, CDR1 is MNHNS and CDR2 is SASEGT. This CDR3 is 19 amino acids long. The CDR3 bases are TGTGCCAGCAGTGAAAGGGGGAGGACAGGGGGCAAAATAGTACAGCCCCAGCATTTT. This sequence encodes CASSERGRTGGKIVQPQHF.

The genes are TRBV15 and TRBJ1-2; 11 nucleotides match TRBD1. The V segment lost 5 bases and the J segment 7 bases; nucleotides outside the gene matches: 6. The CDR3 length is 14 residues. Germline assignment: CDR1 LNHNV and CDR2 YYDKDF (reference sequence). The DNA for the CDR3 is TGTGCCACCAGCCCACGGACAGGGGGCTCTGGCTACACCTTC. Its translation is CATSPRTGGSGYTF. The variable domain in full, with the rest retrieved from reference TRBV15 and TRBJ1-2, is DAMVIQNPRYQVTQFGKPVTLSCSQTLNHNVMYWYQQKSSQAPKLLFHYYDKDFNNEADTPDNFQSRRPNTSFCFLDIRSPGLGDTAMYLCATSPRTGGSGYTFGSGTRLTVV.

The V gene is TRBV11-2, the J gene TRBJ2-1; 9 bases map to TRBD1. This CDR3 is 15 amino acids long. Germline loops: CDR1 SGHAT, CDR2 FQNNGV. The V gene end was trimmed by 0 bases and the J gene end by 8 bases; junction bases not matched to a gene: 5. CDR3 protein: CASSLDRGTGYEQFF. The CDR3 bases are TGTGCCAGCAGCTTAGATAGGGGGACAGGGTATGAGCAGTTCTTC.

The rearrangement links TRBV7-9 to TRBJ2-5; D uncertain. CDR1 is SEHNR, CDR2 FQNEAQ, per germline (reference sequence). The CDR3 sequence is 14 residues long. Deletions cut 3 bases from V and 2 bases from J, with 10 bases between. The CDR3 DNA follows: TGTGCCAGCAGCTTCCTTACACCTCAAGAGACCCAGTACTTC. This gives the protein CASSFLTPQETQYF.

The genes are TRBV4-3 and TRBJ1-5, with 7 bases fitting TRBD1. The V segment lost 1 base and the J segment 9 bases; nucleotides outside the gene matches: 12. This CDR3 is built from 16 residues. Germline CDR1 is LGHNA and CDR2 is YSLEER. The CDR3 protein is CASSQVPGQELGPQHF. The DNA of the CDR3 is TGCGCCAGCAGCCAAGTTCCTGGACAGGAGCTTGGGCCCCAGCATTTT.

The gene calls are TRBV25-1 and TRBJ2-1; D might be TRBD1 (5 bases). V gave up 4 bases and J gave up 4 bases, with 14 bases separating them. Per germline, CDR1 MGHDK and CDR2 SYGVNS. This CDR3 has 15 amino acids. The CDR3: CASSGLSGLYNEQFF. Written as DNA, the CDR3 is TGTGCCAGCAGTGGTTTGTCAGGGCTGTACAATGAGCAGTTCTTC.

For the CDR3, the DNA is TGTGCCAGCAGCCCCTGGCCCCTAGCGGGGGGGGCAGATACGCAGTATTTT. It encodes CASSPWPLAGGADTQYF. The rearrangement uses TRBV7-2 and TRBJ2-3; 12 bases map to TRBD2. Germline V gene sequence: CDR1 SGHTA, CDR2 FQGNSA. CDR3 length equals 17 residues. The V gene end was trimmed by 5 bases and the J gene end by 4 bases; junction bases not matched to a gene: 10.

This clone has a single count. Additional DNA sequences in this sample encode the identical CDR3. The rearrangement links TRBV12-3 or TRBV12-4 to TRBJ2-1, with TRBD2 matching over 7 bases. The J segment lost 5 bases and the V segment lost 3 bases, leaving 1 base of the junction unmatched. The CDR3 is 13 residues long. The DNA for the CDR3 is TGTGCCAGCAGTTTTGGGAGGGACAATGAGCAGTTCTTC. Translated, it gives CASSFGRDNEQFF.

V is TRBV20-1 and J is TRBJ1-1; no clear D gene. Trimming pared 2 bases from V and 4 bases from J, leaving 5 bases between. The CDR3 sequence is 11 residues long. Looked up from germline, CDR1 is DFQATT and CDR2 is SNEGSKA (reference sequence). CDR3 sequence (DNA): TGCAGTGCTAGATCCTTCACTGAAGCTTTCTTT. It encodes CSARSFTEAFF.

This clone was recorded once. This chain joins TRBV5-1 and TRBJ1-5; TRBD1 aligns across 10 bases. Germline assignment: CDR1 SGHRS and CDR2 YFSETQ. This CDR3 is 17 amino acids long. After removal of 4 bases from V and 8 bases from J, the junction contained 15 bases not matched to a gene. The CDR3 sequence is CASSLGTGVVGLEPQHF. In DNA, the CDR3 is TGCGCCAGCAGCCTCGGGACAGGGGTTGTAGGTTTGGAGCCCCAGCATTTT.

The chain uses TRBV5-1 and TRBJ2-1, with 10 nucleotides matching TRBD1. V lost 4 bases and J lost 5; bases outside the gene matches: 3. The CDR3 covers 14 residues. CDR1 is SGHRS and CDR2 is YFSETQ in the germline V gene. The CDR3 bases are TGCGCCAGCAGCAAGGACAGGGGGAACAATGAGCAGTTCTTC. Protein sequence: CASSKDRGNNEQFF.

This chain's CDR3 is CSASSGRAAATGELFF. The CDR3 DNA is TGCAGCGCCAGTAGCGGGAGGGCCGCCGCGACCGGGGAGCTGTTTTTT. The rearrangement joins TRBV29-1 to TRBJ2-2, with 11 bases that match TRBD2. Germline assignment: CDR1 SQVTM and CDR2 ANQGSEA. Trimming removed 7 bases from V and 5 bases from J; junction bases left unmatched: 12. CDR3 length: 16 amino acids.

CDR3 in amino acids: CASSPLLQGPEAFF. In DNA form, the CDR3 reads TGTGCCAGCTCACCCCTATTACAGGGGCCTGAAGCTTTCTTT. V gene TRBV18 combines with J gene TRBJ1-1; 7 bases map to TRBD1. V lost 3 bases, J lost 6 bases, and 7 bases stayed unmatched. Germline V CDR1 and CDR2: KGHSH, LQKENI. This CDR3 is 14 amino acids long.

This clone was observed once. V and J are TRBV12-3 or TRBV12-4 and TRBJ1-6, with 8 nucleotides matching TRBD1. V gave up 5 bases and J gave up 12 bases; unmatched junction bases: 3. This CDR3 region has 12 residues. The DNA of the CDR3 is TGTGCCAGCAGTCTAGACAGGGGACCCCTCCACTTT. It translates to CASSLDRGPLHF.

The V gene is TRBV7-8, the J gene TRBJ2-1, with TRBD1 matching 8 bases. The CDR3 covers 15 residues. J lost 7 bases, V lost 3 bases, and 8 bases had no gene match. Germline assignment: CDR1 SGHVS and CDR2 FQNEAQ. Here the CDR3 reads CASSFGTGVMNEQFF. The CDR3 DNA sequence: TGTGCCAGCAGCTTTGGGACAGGAGTAATGAATGAGCAGTTCTTC.

This clone was picked up a small number of times. This rearrangement joins TRBV4-1 to TRBJ1-6; the D gene is possibly TRBD1 (5 bases). Germline-derived CDR1 and CDR2 are MGHRA and YSYEKL. The CDR3 loop spans 15 amino acids. With 2 bases removed from V and 7 bases from J, the gap between germline ends came to 12 bases. The CDR3: CASSQIGARNSPLHF. Here the CDR3 DNA reads TGCGCCAGCAGCCAAATTGGGGCACGGAATTCACCCCTCCACTTT.

Only one count was recorded for this clone. J is TRBJ2-2 and V is TRBV27; 16 bases are shared with TRBD2. The V gene's germline CDR1 is MNHEY and CDR2 SMNVEV (reference sequence). This CDR3 has 18 residues. V shed 7 bases, J shed 0 bases, and the junction held 5 bases outside the gene matches. This CDR3 reads CASKTGLAGGPNTGELFF. Written as DNA, the CDR3 is TGTGCCAGCAAAACGGGACTAGCGGGGGGGCCGAACACCGGGGAGCTGTTTTTT.